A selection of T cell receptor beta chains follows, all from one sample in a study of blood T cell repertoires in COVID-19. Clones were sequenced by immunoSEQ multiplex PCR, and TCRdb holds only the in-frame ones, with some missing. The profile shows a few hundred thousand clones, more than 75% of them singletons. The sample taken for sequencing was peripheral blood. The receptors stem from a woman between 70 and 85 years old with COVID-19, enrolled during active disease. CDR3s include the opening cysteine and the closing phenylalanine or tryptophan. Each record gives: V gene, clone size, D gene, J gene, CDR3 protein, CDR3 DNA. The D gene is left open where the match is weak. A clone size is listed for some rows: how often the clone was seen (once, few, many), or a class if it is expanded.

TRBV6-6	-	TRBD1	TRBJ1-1	CASSYRQGTNTEAFF	TGTGCCAGCAGTTACAGACAGGGGACGAACACTGAAGCTTTCTTT
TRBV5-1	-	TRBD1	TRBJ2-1	CASSLDNRGRYNEQFF	TGCGCCAGCAGCCTCGATAACAGGGGGCGATACAATGAGCAGTTCTTC
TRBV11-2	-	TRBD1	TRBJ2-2	CASSLDYRGRAGELFF	TGTGCCAGCAGCTTAGATTACAGGGGGCGAGCCGGGGAGCTGTTTTTT
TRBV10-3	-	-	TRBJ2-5	CAISGTSQETQYF	TGTGCCATCAGTGGGACTTCTCAAGAGACCCAGTACTTC
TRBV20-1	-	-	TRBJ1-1	CSARPEAEAFF	TGCAGTGCTAGACCGGAGGCTGAAGCTTTCTTT
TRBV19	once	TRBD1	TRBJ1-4	CASRNSRRGGTNEKLFF	TGTGCCAGTAGAAACTCTCGGCGAGGGGGCACTAATGAAAAACTGTTTTTT
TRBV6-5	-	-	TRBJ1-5	CASKRGEGGQPQHF	TGTGCCAGCAAACGCGGGGAGGGAGGGCAGCCCCAGCATTTT
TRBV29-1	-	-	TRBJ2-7	CSVEGETSYEQYF	TGCAGCGTTGAAGGTGAGACTAGCTACGAGCAGTACTTC
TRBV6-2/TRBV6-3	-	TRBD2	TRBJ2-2	CASSYPKLAGDTGELFF	TGTGCCAGCAGTTACCCCAAACTAGCGGGAGACACCGGGGAGCTGTTTTTT
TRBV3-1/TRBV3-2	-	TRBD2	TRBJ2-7	CASSQVAGEREQYF	TGTGCCAGCAGCCAAGTAGCGGGAGAACGAGAGCAGTACTTC
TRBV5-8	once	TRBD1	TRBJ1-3	CASRNRGGNTIYF	TGTGCCAGCAGAAACAGGGGTGGAAACACCATATATTTT
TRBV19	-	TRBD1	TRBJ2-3	CASHGTGAFHTQYF	TGTGCCAGTCACGGGACAGGGGCCTTTCATACGCAGTATTTT
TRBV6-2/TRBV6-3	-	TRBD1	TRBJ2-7	CASSPQGAVHEQYF	TGTGCCAGCAGTCCACAGGGGGCCGTCCACGAGCAGTACTTC
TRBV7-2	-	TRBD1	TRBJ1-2	CASRRGQVYGYTF	TGTGCCAGCAGGAGAGGACAGGTCTATGGCTACACCTTC
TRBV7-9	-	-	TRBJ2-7	CASSLGQLSYEQYF	TGTGCCAGCAGCTTGGGGCAGCTATCCTACGAGCAGTACTTC
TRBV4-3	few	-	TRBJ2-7	CASSHVKGGGEQYF	TGCGCCAGCAGCCATGTAAAGGGGGGAGGGGAGCAGTACTTC
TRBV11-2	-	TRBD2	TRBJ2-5	CASSPGGRGAYQETQYF	TGTGCCAGCAGCCCTGGGGGGCGGGGGGCGTACCAAGAGACCCAGTACTTC
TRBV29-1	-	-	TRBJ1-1	CSVDRFQNTEAFF	TGCAGCGTTGACAGGTTCCAGAACACTGAAGCTTTCTTT
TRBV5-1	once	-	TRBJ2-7	CASSLGRNYEQYF	TGCGCCAGCAGCTTGGGGCGGAACTACGAGCAGTACTTC
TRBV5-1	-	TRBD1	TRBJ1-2	CASSLTDRSNYGYTF	TGCGCCAGCAGCTTAACGGACAGGTCTAACTATGGCTACACCTTC
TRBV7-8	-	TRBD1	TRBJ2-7	CASSLLGGLYEQYF	TGTGCCAGCAGCTTATTAGGGGGCCTGTACGAGCAGTACTTC
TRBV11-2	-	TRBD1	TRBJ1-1	CASSPGTGGRTEAFF	TGTGCCAGCAGCCCGGGGACAGGGGGCCGGACTGAAGCTTTCTTT
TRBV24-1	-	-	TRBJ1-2	CATSEEGIGGYTF	TGTGCCACCAGTGAGGAGGGGATTGGTGGCTACACCTTC
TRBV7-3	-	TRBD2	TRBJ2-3	CASNRGRASTDTQYF	TGTGCCAGCAATCGGGGGAGGGCTAGCACAGATACGCAGTATTTT
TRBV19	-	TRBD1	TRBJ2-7	CASTALGDRGVYEQYF	TGTGCCAGTACCGCCCTGGGGGACAGGGGTGTTTACGAGCAGTACTTC
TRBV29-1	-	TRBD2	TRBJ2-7	CSVAVGLAGSNYEQYF	TGCAGCGTGGCCGTGGGACTAGCGGGATCAAATTACGAGCAGTACTTC
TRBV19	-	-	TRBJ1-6	CASTDRNSPLHF	TGTGCCAGTACCGACAGGAATTCACCCCTCCACTTT
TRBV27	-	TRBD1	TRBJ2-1	CASSPWDRENEQFF	TGTGCCAGCAGTCCTTGGGACAGGGAAAATGAGCAGTTCTTC
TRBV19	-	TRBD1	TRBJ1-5	CASKVGQGPNQPQHF	TGTGCCAGCAAGGTGGGACAGGGGCCCAATCAGCCCCAGCATTTT
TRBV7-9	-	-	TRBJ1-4	CASSLAQGEKLFF	TGTGCCAGCAGCTTAGCGCAGGGGGAAAAACTGTTTTTT
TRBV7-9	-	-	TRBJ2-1	CASSLAAVGGNEQFF	TGTGCCAGCAGCTTAGCGGCGGTGGGGGGCAATGAGCAGTTCTTC
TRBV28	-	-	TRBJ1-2	CASSLTGFSARTGYTF	TGTGCCAGCAGTTTAACAGGGTTTTCTGCCCGGACTGGCTACACCTTC
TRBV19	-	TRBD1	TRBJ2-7	CASSSFDRAHEQYF	TGTGCCAGTAGTAGTTTTGACAGGGCCCACGAGCAGTACTTC
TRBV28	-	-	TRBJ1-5	CASSLGAWGNQPQHF	TGTGCCAGCAGTTTAGGGGCCTGGGGCAATCAGCCCCAGCATTTT
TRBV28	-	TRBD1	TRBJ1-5	CASSSDRGVSNQPQHF	TGTGCCAGCAGCTCTGACAGGGGGGTTAGCAATCAGCCCCAGCATTTT
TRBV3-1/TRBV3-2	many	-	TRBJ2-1	CASSSYIPNGQSSYNEQFF	TGTGCCAGCAGCAGTTATATTCCGAACGGACAGAGCTCCTACAATGAGCAGTTCTTC
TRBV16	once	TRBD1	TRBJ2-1	CASSPGTGYNEQFF	TGTGCCAGCAGCCCCGGGACAGGATACAATGAGCAATTCTTC
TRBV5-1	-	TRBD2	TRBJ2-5	CASSPPGLAGGPFSLETQYF	TGCGCCAGCAGCCCGCCGGGACTAGCGGGAGGGCCTTTTTCCTTAGAGACCCAGTACTTC
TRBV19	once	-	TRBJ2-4	CASSIETGSPTKNIQYF	TGTGCCAGTAGTATCGAAACAGGGAGCCCGACCAAAAACATTCAGTACTTC
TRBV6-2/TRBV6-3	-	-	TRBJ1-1	CASSRPWGGGYTEAFF	TGTGCCAGCAGTCGCCCGTGGGGGGGCGGATACACTGAAGCTTTCTTT
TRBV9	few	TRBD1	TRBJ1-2	CASSLAPTGGYYGYTF	TGTGCCAGCAGCCTAGCCCCAACAGGGGGATACTATGGCTACACCTTC
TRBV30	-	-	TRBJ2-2	CAWSGGLSNTGELFF	TGTGCCTGGAGTGGAGGACTATCGAACACCGGGGAGCTGTTTTTT
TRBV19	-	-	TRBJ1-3	CASSLRSPGNTIYF	TGTGCCAGTAGTTTACGTAGCCCTGGAAACACCATATATTTT
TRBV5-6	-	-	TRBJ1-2	CASMEGLRGFIYGYTF	TGTGCCAGCATGGAGGGGCTGAGGGGATTCATCTATGGCTACACCTTC
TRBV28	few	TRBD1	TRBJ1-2	CASSLPLDRGGGYTF	TGTGCCAGCAGTTTACCTCTCGACAGGGGGGGTGGCTACACCTTC
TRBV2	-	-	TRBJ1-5	CASRRDNQPQHF	TGTGCCAGCAGGAGAGATAATCAGCCCCAGCATTTT
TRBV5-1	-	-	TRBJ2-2	CASSLVVTGELFF	TGCGCCAGCAGCTTGGTAGTAACCGGGGAGCTGTTTTTT
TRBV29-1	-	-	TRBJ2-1	CSVTTDGTPLF	TGCAGCGTAACGACTGACGGAACCCCACTCTTC
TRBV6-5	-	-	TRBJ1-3	CASSYTNSGNTIYF	TGTGCCAGCAGTTATACAAACTCTGGAAACACCATATATTTT
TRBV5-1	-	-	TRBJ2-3	CASSLLLPGVAMAYSTDTQYF	TGCGCCAGCAGCTTGTTGTTGCCCGGTGTAGCGATGGCTTACAGCACAGATACGCAGTATTTT
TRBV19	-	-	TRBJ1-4	CASSIGGEKLFF	TGTGCCAGTAGTATAGGAGGTGAAAAACTGTTTTTT
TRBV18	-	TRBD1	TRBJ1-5	CASSPPNRGDQPQHF	TGTGCCAGCTCACCACCGAACAGGGGGGATCAGCCCCAGCATTTT
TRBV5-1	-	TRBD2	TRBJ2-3	CASSLSVSGGENTQYF	TGCGCCAGCAGCTTGTCCGTTAGCGGGGGGGAGAATACGCAGTATTTT
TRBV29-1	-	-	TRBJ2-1	CSVLSYNEQFF	TGCAGCGTCCTCTCCTACAATGAGCAGTTCTTC
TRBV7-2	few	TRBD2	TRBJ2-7	CASSLGSGGVNEQYF	TGTGCCAGCAGCTTAGGGTCGGGAGGGGTGAACGAGCAGTACTTC
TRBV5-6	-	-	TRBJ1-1	CASSLARNTEAFF	TGTGCCAGCAGCTTAGCACGGAACACTGAAGCTTTCTTT